Below, one TCR beta chain is given with its context. Its antigen is not identified. Every donor contributed about 10 milliliters of peripheral blood by blood draw. Germline CDR1 reads SQVTM; CDR2 reads ANQGSEA. The CDR3 length is 11 residues. A J-beta primer mix and a sample-barcoded 5' primer were used in a second PCR of roughly 6 to 11 cycles. TCRdb itself ran the 5' RACE reads through MiXCR, one entry per CDR3 protein. The sample includes under 1,000,000 distinct CDR3 sequences, 35% to 50% of them seen just once. This sample was included in a study of blood T cells in healthy people across ages. For the study at large: Per every two T cells, about one barcoded beta molecule was captured by template switching.

Study results and limitations: Researchers judged that diversity estimates from one million T cells fell short of true values. CMV status of donors was not determined, possibly confounding expanded clonotype changes.

V and J are TRBV29-1 and TRBJ2-4; 7 bases are a match to TRBD1. The last part of the DNA fits TRBJ2-7 better; the J call may be wrong. Source material: blood. The clonotype comes from a man at least 80 years old in good health. The CDR3 region has the DNA TGCAGGGCAGGGGGTCGCTACGAGCAGTACTTC. Translating gives CRAGGRYEQYF.